This T cell receptor beta chain comes out of a study of Graves' ophthalmopathy and Graves' hyperthyroidism (dated by TCRdb to 2016 to 2018). Broadly, across the study: Peripheral blood samples were taken at the time of initial diagnosis, before any treatment was given. TCR beta repertoire signatures were used to distinguish Graves' ophthalmopathy from Graves' hyperthyroidism and to predict progression to ophthalmopathy. In total, 120 to 150 blood samples were TCR-sequenced: around 42 ophthalmopathy, some 75 hyperthyroidism and about 17 hyperthyroidism-to-ophthalmopathy patients. To explore V-J signatures that separate ophthalmopathy from hyperthyroidism, a discovery set of 95 to 100 patients was enrolled, consisting of more than 40 with ophthalmopathy and roughly 59 with stable hyperthyroidism. For independent validation, a separate cohort was made up of 18 hyperthyroidism patients plus 17 patients who later progressed from hyperthyroidism to ophthalmopathy. T-cell repertoires of thyroid tissue and blood were compared in six hyperthyroidism patients. Following sample collection, hyperthyroidism patients were given methimazole at a starting dose of 30 mg daily, and ophthalmopathy patients were given high-dose intravenous methylprednisolone. The research as a whole found: No statistical method was used to predetermine the sample size, and group allocation was not hidden from the investigators. In validation, the model predicted ophthalmopathy progression with 70.59% sensitivity and roughly 72% specificity; more than ten predicted patients were CT-confirmed with GO in a median of around 6 months. The 13-signature model separated ophthalmopathy from stable hyperthyroidism with roughly 90% sensitivity and 81.08% specificity in cross-validation, and 80%/75% in the test set. Among expanded thyroid clonotypes with frequency above 0.001, most also showed up in blood, which suggests that blood repertoires may reflect the thyroid immune response.

This clonotype was found a few times. Its cognate antigen has yet to be identified. Base qualities were left out, and no much larger clone turns up one base away. Ophthalmopathy patients were characterized by moderately to severely active disease, a Clinical Activity Score of at least 3, a NOSPECS grade of at least 4, and a disease duration under 3 months. Patients were excluded if they had other autoimmune diseases, uncontrolled infections, pregnancy or lactation. Clinical symptoms, serum thyroxine, TRAb, thyroid ultrasound and orbital computed tomography were used for diagnosis. Using Ficoll-Paque density gradient centrifugation, PBMCs were isolated from about 10 ml of fresh peripheral blood. Total RNA was extracted with Trizol reagent and quality-checked on an Agilent 2100 Bioanalyzer. The CDR3 sequence holds 14 residues, the cysteine and phenylalanine included. The sequence is cut down to CDR3 DNA, 42 bases in frame from base 1. Trimming removed 3 bases from V and 6 bases from J, leaving 15 bases between the germline ends. The germline V gene (reference sequence) yields SEHNR for CDR1 and FQNEAQ for CDR2.

TCR beta CDR3 regions were amplified from RNA transcripts for repertoire sequencing. A first-round RT-PCR used HTBI primers with the Qiagen OneStep RT-PCR kit, followed by a second-round multiplex PCR, size selection and purification. Libraries were sequenced paired-end with 100 bp reads on an Illumina HiSeq2000. In the source study's methods: Reads were processed with SOAPnuke, discarding reads with adapters, uncalled bases, mean Phred below 15, or no exact constant-primer or identifier match. COPE v1.2.5 was used to merge the high-quality paired reads. Each unique nucleotide sequence was treated as a clonotype, and MiTCR v1.1 was used to align the clonotypes to the IMGT TRB V, D and J references. The analysis was limited to V-J combinations with a frequency above 0.0001, which together covered approximately 99% of repertoires. For each V-J combination, a TCR clonal expansion and chaos score was defined as F50 clonal expansion divided by the chaos observed in the TCRdist matrix. Welch's t-statistics and random forest were used to narrow the features down to around 12 V-J combinations, which were then fed into a naive Bayes classifier. Thyroid-blood repertoire similarity was quantified with the Morisita-Horn index. TCRdb reran the public reads through fastp at Q25 and MiXCR, keeping productive beta chains. Each CDR3 protein appears once, grouped with its most common genes and DNA. These V and J calls derive from TCRdb rather than the authors' analysis. The sample table shows about 700,000 distinct CDR3 sequences, and roughly 41% are seen once. The ten largest clonotypes hold about 40% of the sample.

The receptor was derived from an adult man with Graves' ophthalmopathy. The sequencing input was peripheral blood. The V gene is TRBV7-9 and the J gene is TRBJ2-7, with TRBD2 perhaps the D gene, on 6 matching bases. Read as DNA, the sequence is TGTGCCAGCAGCTTCCTTCTAGCGACCGGCGAGCAGTACTTC. The translation is CASSFLLATGEQYF.